This TCR beta chain was documented in a study of control samples from healthy donors and cancer patients. The CDR3 has 13 residues. Trimming at V came to 8 bases and at J to 1 base, leaving 4 bases not matched to a gene. Germline V gene data show CDR1 as MNHEY and CDR2 as SVGEGT. Produced via immunoSEQ multiplex PCR; TCRdb's table is partial and in-frame only. The repertoire has fewer than 200,000 clones, 80% to 90% of them found once; the top ten carry approximately 12%. This TCR came from a man aged 30-40 years in good health. The sample was blood. V gene TRBV6-2 or TRBV6-3 combines with J gene TRBJ1-1; 7 positions agree with TRBD1. The CDR3 is CASGRDRNTEAFF. The CDR3 coding sequence is TGTGCCAGCGGCCGGGACAGGAACACTGAAGCTTTCTTT.